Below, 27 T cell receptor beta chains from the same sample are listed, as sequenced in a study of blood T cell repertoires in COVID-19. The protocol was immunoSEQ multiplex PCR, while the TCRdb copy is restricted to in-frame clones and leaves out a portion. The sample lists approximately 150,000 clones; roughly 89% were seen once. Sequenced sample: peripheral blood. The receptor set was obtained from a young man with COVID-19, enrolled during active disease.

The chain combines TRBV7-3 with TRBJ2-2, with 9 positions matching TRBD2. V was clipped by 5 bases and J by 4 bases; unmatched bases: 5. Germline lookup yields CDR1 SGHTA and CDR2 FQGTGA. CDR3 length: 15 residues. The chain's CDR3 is CASSASGRTTGELFF. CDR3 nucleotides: TGTGCCAGCAGCGCGAGCGGGAGGACCACCGGGGAGCTGTTTTTT.

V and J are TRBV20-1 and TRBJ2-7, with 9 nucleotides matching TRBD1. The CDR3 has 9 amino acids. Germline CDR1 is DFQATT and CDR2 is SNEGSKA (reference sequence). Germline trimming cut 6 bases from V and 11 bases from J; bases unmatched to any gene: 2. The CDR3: CSADRGEYF. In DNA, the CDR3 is TGCAGTGCCGACAGGGGGGAGTACTTC.

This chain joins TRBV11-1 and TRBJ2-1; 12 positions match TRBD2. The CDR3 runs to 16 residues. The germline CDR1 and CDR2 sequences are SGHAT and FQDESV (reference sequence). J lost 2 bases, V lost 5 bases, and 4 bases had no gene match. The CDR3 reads CASSPSGRVAYNEQFF. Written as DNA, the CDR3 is TGTGCCAGCAGCCCTAGCGGGAGGGTCGCCTACAATGAGCAGTTCTTC.

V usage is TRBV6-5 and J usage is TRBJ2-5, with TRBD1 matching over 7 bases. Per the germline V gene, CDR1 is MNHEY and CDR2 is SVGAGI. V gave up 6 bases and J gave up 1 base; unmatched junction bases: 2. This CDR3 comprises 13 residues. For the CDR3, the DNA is TGTGCCAGCAGAGGGACAGTCCAAGAGACCCAGTACTTC. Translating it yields CASRGTVQETQYF.

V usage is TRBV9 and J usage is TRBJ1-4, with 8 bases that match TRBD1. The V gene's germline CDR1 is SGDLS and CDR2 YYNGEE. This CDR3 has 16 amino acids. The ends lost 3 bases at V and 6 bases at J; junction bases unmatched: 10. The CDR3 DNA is TGTGCCAGCAGCGCCGCCTCAGGGGGCGGATATGAAAAACTGTTTTTT. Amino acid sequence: CASSAASGGGYEKLFF.

This CDR3 reads CASSGRDRDQETQYF. The CDR3, as DNA: TGTGCCAGCAGCGGAAGGGACAGGGACCAAGAGACCCAGTACTTC. The chain links TRBV9 to TRBJ2-5; 9 bases map to TRBD1. Unmatched junction bases numbered 3, after V lost 3 bases and J lost 0 bases. The CDR3 spans 15 residues. CDR1 and CDR2 (germline): SGDLS, YYNGEE.

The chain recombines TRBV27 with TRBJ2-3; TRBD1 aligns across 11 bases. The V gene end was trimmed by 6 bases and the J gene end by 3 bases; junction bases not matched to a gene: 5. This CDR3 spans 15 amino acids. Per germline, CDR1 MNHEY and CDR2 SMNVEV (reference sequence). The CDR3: CASSWGTGGTDTQYF. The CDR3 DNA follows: TGTGCCAGCAGCTGGGGGACAGGGGGGACAGATACGCAGTATTTT.

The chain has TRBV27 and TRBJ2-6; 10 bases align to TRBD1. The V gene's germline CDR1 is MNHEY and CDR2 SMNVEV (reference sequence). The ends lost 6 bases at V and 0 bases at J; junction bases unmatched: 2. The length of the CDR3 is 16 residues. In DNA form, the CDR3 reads TGTGCCAGCAGGGACAGGGGGGACTCTGGGGCCAACGTCCTGACTTTC. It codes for CASRDRGDSGANVLTF.

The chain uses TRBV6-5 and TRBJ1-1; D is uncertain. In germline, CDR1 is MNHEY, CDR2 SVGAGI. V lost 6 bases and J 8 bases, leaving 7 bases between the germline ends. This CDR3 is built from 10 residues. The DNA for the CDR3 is TGTGCCAGCAGAGAGAGGGAAGCTTTCTTT. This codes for CASREREAFF.

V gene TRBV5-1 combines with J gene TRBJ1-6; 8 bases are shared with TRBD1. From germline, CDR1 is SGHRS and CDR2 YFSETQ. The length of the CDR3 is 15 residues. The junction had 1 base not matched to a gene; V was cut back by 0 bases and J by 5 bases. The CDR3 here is CASSLGQGNNSPLHF. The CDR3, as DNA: TGCGCCAGCAGCTTGGGACAGGGGAATAATTCACCCCTCCACTTT.

The DNA of the CDR3 is TGTGCCAGCCGACAGGGGGCTAACTATGGCTACACCTTC. It is translated as CASRQGANYGYTF. The chain uses TRBV6-5 and TRBJ1-2; 9 bases map to TRBD1. Germline V CDR1 and CDR2: MNHEY, SVGAGI. The V gene end was trimmed by 8 bases and the J gene end by 0 bases; junction bases not matched to a gene: 1. This CDR3 has 13 amino acids.

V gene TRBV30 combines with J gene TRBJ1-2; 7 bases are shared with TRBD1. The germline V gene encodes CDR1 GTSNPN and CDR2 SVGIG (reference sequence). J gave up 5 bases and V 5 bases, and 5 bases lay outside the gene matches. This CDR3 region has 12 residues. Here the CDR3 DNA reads TGTGCCTGGTCAGGGGGAAGTTATGGCTACACCTTC. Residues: CAWSGGSYGYTF.

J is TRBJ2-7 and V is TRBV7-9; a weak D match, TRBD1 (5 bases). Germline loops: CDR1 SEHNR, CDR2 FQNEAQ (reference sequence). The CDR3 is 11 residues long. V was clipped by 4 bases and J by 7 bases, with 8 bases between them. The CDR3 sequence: CASSSQGEQYF. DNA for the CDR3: TGTGCCAGCAGCTCCCAGGGAGAGCAGTACTTC.

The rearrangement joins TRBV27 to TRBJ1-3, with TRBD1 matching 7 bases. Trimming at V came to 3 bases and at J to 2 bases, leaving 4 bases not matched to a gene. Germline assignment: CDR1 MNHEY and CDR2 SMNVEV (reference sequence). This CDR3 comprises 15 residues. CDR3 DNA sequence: TGTGCCAGCAGTTTGGTAGGGACAGCTGGAAACACCATATATTTT. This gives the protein CASSLVGTAGNTIYF.

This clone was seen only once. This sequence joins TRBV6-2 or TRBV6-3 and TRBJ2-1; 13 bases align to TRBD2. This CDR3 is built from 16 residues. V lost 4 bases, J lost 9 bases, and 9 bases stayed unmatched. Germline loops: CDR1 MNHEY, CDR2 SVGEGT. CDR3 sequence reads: CASSSTSGRAGAEQFF. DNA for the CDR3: TGTGCCAGCAGTTCCACTAGCGGGAGGGCCGGAGCTGAGCAGTTCTTC.

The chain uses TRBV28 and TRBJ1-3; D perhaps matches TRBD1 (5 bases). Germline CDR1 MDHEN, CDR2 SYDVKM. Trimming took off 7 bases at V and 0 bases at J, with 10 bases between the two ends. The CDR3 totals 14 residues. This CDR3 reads CASMQGTSGNTIYF. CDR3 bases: TGTGCCAGCATGCAGGGTACCTCTGGAAACACCATATATTTT.

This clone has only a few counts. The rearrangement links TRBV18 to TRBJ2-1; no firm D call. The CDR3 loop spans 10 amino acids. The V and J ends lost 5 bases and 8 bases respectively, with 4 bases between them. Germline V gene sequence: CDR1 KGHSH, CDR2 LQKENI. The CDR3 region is CASSSDEQFF. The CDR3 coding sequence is TGTGCCAGCTCAAGCGATGAGCAGTTCTTC.

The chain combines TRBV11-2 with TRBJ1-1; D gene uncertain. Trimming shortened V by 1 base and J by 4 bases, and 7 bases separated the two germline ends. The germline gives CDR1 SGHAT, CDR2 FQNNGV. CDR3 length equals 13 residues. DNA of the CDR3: TGTGCCAGCAGCTTAGCAACAGTCACTGAAGCTTTCTTT. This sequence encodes CASSLATVTEAFF. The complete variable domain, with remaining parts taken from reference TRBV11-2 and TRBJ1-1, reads EAGVAQSPRYKIIEKRQSVAFWCNPISGHATLYWYQQILGQGPKLLIQFQNNGVVDDSQLPKDRFSAERLKGVDSTLKIQPAKLEDSAVYLCASSLATVTEAFFGQGTRLTVV.

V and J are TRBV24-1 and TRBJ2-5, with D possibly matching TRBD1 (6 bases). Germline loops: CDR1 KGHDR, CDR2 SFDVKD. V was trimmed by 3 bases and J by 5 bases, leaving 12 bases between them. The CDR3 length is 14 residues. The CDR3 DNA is TGTGCCACCAGTGATATACAGGGCCTTGAGACCCAGTACTTC. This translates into CATSDIQGLETQYF.

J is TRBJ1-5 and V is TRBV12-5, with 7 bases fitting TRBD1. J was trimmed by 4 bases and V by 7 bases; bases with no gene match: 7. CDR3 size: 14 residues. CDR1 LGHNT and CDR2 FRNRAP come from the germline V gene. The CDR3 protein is CASATGTDNQPQHF. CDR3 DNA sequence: TGTGCTAGTGCCACCGGGACAGATAATCAGCCCCAGCATTTT.

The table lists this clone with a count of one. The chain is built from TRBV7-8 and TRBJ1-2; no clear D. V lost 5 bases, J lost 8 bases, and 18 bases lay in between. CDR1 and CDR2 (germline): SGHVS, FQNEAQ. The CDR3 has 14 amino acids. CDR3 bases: TGTGCCAGCAGCCCCACCGGAAAGGCGGGGGGCTACACCTTC. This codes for CASSPTGKAGGYTF.

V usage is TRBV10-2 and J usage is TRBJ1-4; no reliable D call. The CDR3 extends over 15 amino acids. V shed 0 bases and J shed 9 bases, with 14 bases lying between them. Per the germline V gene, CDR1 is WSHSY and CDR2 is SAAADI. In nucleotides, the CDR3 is TGCGCCAGCAGTGAGTCCGTCCGCGGCAATCAAAAACTGTTTTTT. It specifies CASSESVRGNQKLFF.

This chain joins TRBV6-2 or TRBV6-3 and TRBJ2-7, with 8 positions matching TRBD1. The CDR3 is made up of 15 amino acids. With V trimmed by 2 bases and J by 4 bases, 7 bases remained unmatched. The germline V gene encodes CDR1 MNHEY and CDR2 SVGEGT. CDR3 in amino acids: CASSYQGALRYEQYF. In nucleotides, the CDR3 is TGTGCCAGCAGTTACCAGGGGGCCCTGAGGTACGAGCAGTACTTC.

CDR3: CATSGLETGSTDTQYF. CDR3 sequence (DNA): TGTGCCACCAGTGGCCTCGAGACAGGTAGCACAGATACGCAGTATTTT. The chain couples TRBV24-1 to TRBJ2-3, with D possibly matching TRBD1 (6 bases). The CDR3 consists of 16 residues. Trimming shortened V by 5 bases and J by 0 bases, and 14 bases separated the two germline ends. Germline CDR1 and CDR2: KGHDR and SFDVKD.

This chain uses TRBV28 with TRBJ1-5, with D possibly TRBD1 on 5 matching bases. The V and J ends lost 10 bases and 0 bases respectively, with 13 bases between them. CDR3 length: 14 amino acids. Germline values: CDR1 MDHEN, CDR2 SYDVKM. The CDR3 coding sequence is TGTGCCACCAAAGACAGAAATAGCAATCAGCCCCAGCATTTT. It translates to CATKDRNSNQPQHF.

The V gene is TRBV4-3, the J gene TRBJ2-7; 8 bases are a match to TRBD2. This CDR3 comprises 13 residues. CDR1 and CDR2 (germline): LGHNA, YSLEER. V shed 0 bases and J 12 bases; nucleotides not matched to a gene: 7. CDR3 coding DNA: TGCGCCAGCAGCCAAGATTTGAGACTAGCGCCGTACTTC. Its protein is CASSQDLRLAPYF.

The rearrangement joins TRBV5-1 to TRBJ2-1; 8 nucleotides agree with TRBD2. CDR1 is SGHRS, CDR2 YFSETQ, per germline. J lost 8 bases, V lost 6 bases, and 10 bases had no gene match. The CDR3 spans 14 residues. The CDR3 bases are TGCGCCAGCAAGGGGAGCGGGAGTGGGGATGAGCAGTTCTTC. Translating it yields CASKGSGSGDEQFF.